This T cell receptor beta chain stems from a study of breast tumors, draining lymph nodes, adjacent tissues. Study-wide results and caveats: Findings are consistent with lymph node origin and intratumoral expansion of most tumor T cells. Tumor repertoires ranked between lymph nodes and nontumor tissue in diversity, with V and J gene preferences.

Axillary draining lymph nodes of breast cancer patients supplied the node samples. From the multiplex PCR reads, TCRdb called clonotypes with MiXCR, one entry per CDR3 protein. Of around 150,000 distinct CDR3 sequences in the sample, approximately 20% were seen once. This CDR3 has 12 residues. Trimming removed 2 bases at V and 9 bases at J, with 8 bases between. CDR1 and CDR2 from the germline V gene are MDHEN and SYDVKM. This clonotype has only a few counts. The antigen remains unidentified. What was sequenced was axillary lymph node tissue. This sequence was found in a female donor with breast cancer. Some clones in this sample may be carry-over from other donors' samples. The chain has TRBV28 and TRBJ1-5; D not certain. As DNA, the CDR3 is TGTGCCAGCAGTTTAAAGGCCCGGCCCCAGCATTTT. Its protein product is CASSLKARPQHF. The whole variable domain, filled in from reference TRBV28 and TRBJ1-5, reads DVKVTQSSRYLVKRTGEKVFLECVQDMDHENMFWYRQDPGLGLRLIYFSYDVKMKEKGDIPEGYSVSREKKERFSLILESASTNQTSMYLCASSLKARPQHFGDGTRLSIL.